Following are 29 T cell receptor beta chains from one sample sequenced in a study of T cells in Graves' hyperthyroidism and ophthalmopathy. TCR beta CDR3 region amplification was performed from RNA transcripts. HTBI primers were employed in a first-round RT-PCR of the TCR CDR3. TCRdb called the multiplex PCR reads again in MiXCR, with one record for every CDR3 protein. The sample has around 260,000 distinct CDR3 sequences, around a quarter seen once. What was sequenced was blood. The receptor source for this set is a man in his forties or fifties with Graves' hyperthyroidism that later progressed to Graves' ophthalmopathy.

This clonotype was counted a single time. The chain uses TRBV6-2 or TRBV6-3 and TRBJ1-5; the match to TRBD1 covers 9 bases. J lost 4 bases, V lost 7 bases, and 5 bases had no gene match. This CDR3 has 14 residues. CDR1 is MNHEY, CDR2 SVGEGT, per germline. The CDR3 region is CASNRGQANQPQHF. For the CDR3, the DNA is TGTGCCAGCAACAGGGGGCAAGCGAATCAGCCCCAGCATTTT.

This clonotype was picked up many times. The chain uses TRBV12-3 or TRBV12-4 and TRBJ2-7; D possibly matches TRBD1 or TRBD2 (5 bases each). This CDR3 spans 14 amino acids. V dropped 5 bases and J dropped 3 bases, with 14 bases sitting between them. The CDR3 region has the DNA TGTGCCAGCAGTCTCACGGGACCGAGCTACGAGCAGTACTTC. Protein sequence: CASSLTGPSYEQYF.

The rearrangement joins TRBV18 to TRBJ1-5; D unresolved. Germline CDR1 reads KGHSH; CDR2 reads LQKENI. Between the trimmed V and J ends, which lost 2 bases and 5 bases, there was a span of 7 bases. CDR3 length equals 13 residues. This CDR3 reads CASSPDQYQPQHF. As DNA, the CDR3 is TGTGCCAGCTCACCAGACCAGTATCAGCCCCAGCATTTT.

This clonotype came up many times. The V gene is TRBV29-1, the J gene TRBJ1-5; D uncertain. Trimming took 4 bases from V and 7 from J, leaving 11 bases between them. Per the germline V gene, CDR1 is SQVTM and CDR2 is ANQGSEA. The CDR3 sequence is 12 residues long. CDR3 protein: CSVGGFGQPQHF. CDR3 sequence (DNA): TGCAGCGTTGGTGGGTTTGGCCAGCCCCAGCATTTT.

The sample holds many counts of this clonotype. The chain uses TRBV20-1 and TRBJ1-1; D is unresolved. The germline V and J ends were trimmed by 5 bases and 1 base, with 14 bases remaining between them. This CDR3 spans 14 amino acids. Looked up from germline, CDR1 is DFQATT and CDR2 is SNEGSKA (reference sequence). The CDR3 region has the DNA TGCAGTGCTCGTCATACGGTGGGGAACACTGAAGCTTTCTTT. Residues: CSARHTVGNTEAFF.

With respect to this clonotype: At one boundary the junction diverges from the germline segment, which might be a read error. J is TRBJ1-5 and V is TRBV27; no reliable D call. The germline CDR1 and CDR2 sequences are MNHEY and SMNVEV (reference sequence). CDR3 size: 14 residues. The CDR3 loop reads CVSSLLGVHQPQHF. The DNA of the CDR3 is TGTGTCAGCAGTTTATTGGGAGTTCATCAGCCCCAGCATTTT.

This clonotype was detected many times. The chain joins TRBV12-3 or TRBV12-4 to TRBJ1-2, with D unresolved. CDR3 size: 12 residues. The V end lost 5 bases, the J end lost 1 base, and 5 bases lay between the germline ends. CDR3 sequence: CASSGLNYGYTF. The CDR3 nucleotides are TGTGCCAGCAGTGGACTTAACTATGGCTACACCTTC.

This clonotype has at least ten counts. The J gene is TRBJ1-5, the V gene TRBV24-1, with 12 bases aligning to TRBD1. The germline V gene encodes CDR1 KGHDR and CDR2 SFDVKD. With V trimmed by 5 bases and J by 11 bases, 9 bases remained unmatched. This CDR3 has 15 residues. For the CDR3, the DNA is TGTGCCACCAGTGGACCGGGACAGGGGGCGGAGGCCCAGCATTTT. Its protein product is CATSGPGQGAEAQHF.

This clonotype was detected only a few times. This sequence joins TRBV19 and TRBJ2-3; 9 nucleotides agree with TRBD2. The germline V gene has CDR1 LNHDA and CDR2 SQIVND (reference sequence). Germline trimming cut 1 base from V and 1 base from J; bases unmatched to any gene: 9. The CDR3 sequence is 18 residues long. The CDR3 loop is CASSIAVRRLAGTDTQYF. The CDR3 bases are TGTGCCAGTAGTATAGCTGTCCGTCGACTAGCGGGCACAGATACGCAGTATTTT.

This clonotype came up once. The CDR3 region has the DNA TGTGCCAGCAGCGAGGGGGGCCAGAGGTATGGCTACACCTTC. Residues: CASSEGGQRYGYTF. This chain uses TRBV28 with TRBJ1-2; D is perhaps TRBD1 (6 bases). The V gene's germline CDR1 is MDHEN and CDR2 SYDVKM. The CDR3 length is 14 residues. V shed 6 bases and J shed 5 bases, with 16 bases lying between them.

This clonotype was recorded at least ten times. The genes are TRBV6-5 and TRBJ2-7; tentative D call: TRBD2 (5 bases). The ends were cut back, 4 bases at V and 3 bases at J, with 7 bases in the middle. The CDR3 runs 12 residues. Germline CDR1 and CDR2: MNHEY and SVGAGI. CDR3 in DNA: TGTGCCAGCAGTTTACGGGGCTACGAGCAGTACTTC. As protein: CASSLRGYEQYF.

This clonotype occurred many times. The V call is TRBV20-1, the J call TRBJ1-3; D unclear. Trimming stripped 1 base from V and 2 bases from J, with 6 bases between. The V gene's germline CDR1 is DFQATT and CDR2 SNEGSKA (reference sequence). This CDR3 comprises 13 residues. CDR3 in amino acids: CSARAGPGNTIYF. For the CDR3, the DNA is TGCAGTGCTAGAGCGGGCCCTGGAAACACCATATATTTT.

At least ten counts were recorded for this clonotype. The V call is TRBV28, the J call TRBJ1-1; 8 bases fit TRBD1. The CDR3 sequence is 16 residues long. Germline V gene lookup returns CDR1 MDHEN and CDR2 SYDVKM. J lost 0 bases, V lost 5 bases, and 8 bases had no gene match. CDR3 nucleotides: TGTGCCAGCAGTCTACCTTGGACAGGGATGAACACTGAAGCTTTCTTT. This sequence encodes CASSLPWTGMNTEAFF.

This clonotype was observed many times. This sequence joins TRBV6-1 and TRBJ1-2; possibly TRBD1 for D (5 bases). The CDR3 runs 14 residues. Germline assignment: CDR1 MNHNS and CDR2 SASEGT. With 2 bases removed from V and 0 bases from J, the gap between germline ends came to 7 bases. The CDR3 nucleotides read TGTGCCAGCAGTGAATGGGGGGCTAACTATGGCTACACCTTC. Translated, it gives CASSEWGANYGYTF.

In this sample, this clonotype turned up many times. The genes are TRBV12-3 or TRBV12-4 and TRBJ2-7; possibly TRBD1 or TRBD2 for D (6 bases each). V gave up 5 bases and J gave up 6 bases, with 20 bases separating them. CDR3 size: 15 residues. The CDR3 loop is CASSEGGTVFCEQYF. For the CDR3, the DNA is TGTGCCAGCAGTGAGGGGGGCACAGTTTTCTGCGAGCAGTACTTC.

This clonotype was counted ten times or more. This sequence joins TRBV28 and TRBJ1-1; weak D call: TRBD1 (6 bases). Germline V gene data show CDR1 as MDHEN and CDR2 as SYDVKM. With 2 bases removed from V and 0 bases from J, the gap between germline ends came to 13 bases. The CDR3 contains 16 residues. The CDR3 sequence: CASSLVWGALNTEAFF. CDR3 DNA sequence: TGTGCCAGCAGTTTAGTTTGGGGGGCTTTGAACACTGAAGCTTTCTTT.

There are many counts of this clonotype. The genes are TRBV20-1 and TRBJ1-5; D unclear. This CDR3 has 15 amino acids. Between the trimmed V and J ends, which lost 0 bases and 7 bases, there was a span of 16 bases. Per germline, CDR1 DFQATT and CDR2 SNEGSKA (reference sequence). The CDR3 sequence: CSARDITLNWQPQHF. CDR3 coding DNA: TGCAGTGCTAGAGATATAACCCTCAACTGGCAGCCCCAGCATTTT.

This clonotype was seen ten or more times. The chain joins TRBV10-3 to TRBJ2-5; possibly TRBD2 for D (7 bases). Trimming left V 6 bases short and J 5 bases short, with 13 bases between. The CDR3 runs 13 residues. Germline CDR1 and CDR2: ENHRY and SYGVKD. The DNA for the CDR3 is TGTGCCATCAGGGGGGGGCGCGGGGAGACCCAGTACTTC. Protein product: CAIRGGRGETQYF.

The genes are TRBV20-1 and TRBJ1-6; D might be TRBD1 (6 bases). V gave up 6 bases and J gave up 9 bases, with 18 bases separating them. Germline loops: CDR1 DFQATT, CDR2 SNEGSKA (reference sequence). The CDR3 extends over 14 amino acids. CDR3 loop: CSAHWGGSGSPLHF. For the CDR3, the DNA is TGCAGTGCCCACTGGGGGGGCAGCGGTTCACCCCTCCACTTT.

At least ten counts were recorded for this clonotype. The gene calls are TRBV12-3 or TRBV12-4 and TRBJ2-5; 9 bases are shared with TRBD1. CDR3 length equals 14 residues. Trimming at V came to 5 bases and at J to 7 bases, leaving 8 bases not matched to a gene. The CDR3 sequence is CASSRTGALRTQYF. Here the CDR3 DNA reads TGTGCCAGCAGTCGGACAGGGGCTTTAAGGACCCAGTACTTC.

Here the CDR3 reads CASSIPRQGRVDQPQHF. DNA of the CDR3: TGTGCCAGTAGTATCCCGCGACAGGGTAGGGTGGACCAGCCCCAGCATTTT. The rearrangement links TRBV19 to TRBJ1-5, with 7 bases that match TRBD1. The CDR3 has 17 residues. Losses at the gene ends were 3 bases for V and 7 bases for J; bases not matched to a gene: 15. Germline CDR1 and CDR2: LNHDA and SQIVND (reference sequence).

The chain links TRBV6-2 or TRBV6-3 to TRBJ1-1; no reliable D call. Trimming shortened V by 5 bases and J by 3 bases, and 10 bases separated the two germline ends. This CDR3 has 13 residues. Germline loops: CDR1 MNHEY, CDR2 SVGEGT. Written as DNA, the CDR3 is TGTGCCAGCAGTCCCCGACGGGACACTGAAGCTTTCTTT. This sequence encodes CASSPRRDTEAFF.

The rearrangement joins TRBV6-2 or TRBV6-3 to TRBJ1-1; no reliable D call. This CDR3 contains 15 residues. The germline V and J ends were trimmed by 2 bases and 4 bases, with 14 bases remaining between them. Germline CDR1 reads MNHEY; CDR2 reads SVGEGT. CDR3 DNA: TGTGCCAGCAGTTACGGATTGGGGAAGGGCACTGAAGCTTTCTTT. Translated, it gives CASSYGLGKGTEAFF.

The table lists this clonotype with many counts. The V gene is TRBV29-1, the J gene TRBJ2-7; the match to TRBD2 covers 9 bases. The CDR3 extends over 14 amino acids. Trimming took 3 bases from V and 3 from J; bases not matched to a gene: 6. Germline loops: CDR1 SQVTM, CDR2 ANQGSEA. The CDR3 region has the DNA TGCAGCGTTGAGTTTGGTAGCGGGAGCTACGAGCAGTACTTC. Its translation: CSVEFGSGSYEQYF.

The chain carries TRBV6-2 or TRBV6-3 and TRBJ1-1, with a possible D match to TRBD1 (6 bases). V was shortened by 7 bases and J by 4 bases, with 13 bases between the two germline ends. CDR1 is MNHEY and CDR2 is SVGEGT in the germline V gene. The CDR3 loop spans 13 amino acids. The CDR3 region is CASTPTGLTEAFF. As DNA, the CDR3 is TGTGCCAGCACCCCGACAGGCCTCACTGAAGCTTTCTTT.

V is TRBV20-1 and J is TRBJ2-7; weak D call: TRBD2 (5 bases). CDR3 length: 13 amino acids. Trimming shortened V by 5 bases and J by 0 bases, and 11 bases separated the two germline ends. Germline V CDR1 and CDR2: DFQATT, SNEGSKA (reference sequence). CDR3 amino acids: CSAPGLSSYEQYF. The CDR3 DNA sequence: TGCAGTGCTCCGGGGTTGAGCTCCTACGAGCAGTACTTC.

The CDR3: CSARKLLAMETQYF. DNA for the CDR3: TGCAGTGCTAGAAAATTACTAGCTATGGAGACCCAGTACTTC. This chain links TRBV20-1 with TRBJ2-5; D may be TRBD2 (6 bases). The CDR3 has 14 residues. CDR1 DFQATT and CDR2 SNEGSKA come from the germline V gene (reference sequence). The V gene lost 2 bases and the J gene lost 5 bases, with 15 bases spanning the gap.

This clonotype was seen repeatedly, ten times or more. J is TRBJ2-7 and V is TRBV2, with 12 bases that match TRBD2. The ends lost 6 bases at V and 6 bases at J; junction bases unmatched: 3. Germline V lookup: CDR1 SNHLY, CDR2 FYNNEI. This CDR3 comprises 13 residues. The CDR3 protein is CASSSLAGGEQYF. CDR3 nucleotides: TGTGCCAGCAGCTCACTAGCGGGAGGCGAGCAGTACTTC.

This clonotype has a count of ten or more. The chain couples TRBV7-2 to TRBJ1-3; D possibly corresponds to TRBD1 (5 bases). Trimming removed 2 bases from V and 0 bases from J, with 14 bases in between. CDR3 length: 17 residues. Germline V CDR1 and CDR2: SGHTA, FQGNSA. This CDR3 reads CASSLYLRGSSGNTIYF. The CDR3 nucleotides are TGTGCCAGCAGCTTATACCTTAGGGGCAGCTCTGGAAACACCATATATTTT.